This T cell receptor beta chain was sequenced during a study of control samples from healthy donors and cancer patients. Using immunoSEQ multiplex PCR, the repertoire was profiled, and TCRdb retains in-frame clones only, with some absent. In the table there are some 210,000 clones, about 89% of which are singletons. The TCR was taken from a man aged 25 to 40 in good health. Sample: blood.

CDR3 region: CASSYSPGSGSPLHF. CDR3 coding DNA: TGTGCCAGCAGTTACTCGCCGGGGAGCGGTTCACCCCTCCACTTT. The V call is TRBV6-5, the J call TRBJ1-6; D unresolved. Germline V CDR1 and CDR2: MNHEY, SVGAGI. V lost 0 bases, J lost 9 bases, and 12 bases lay in between. CDR3 length: 15 residues.